The 9 T cell receptor beta chains below all came from one sample that was sequenced in a study of blood T cell repertoires in COVID-19. The repertoire was sequenced with immunoSEQ multiplex PCR; TCRdb's copy has only in-frame clones and lacks some. The table has about 120,000 clones, 90% seen once. Sequenced input: peripheral blood. The receptors shown here come from a woman in her sixties with COVID-19, enrolled during active disease.

This clone was seen once. The V and J genes are TRBV11-2 and TRBJ2-7; D is unresolved. V was pared by 5 bases and J by 5 bases, with 7 bases between. The CDR3 is made up of 11 amino acids. Per the germline V gene, CDR1 is SGHAT and CDR2 is FQNNGV. CDR3 sequence reads: CASSPSHEQYF. Here the CDR3 DNA reads TGTGCCAGCAGCCCGTCCCACGAGCAGTACTTC.

This clone was counted a single time. CDR3 sequence: CASSPNKGHSRTNEKLFF. The DNA of the CDR3 is TGTGCCAGCAGCCCCAACAAGGGACACTCGAGGACTAATGAAAAACTGTTTTTT. This chain links TRBV14 with TRBJ1-4, with a weak D call TRBD1 (6 bases). The CDR3 runs to 18 residues. The germline V and J ends were trimmed by 4 bases and 2 bases, with 20 bases remaining between them. In germline, CDR1 is SGHDN, CDR2 FVKESK.

Note on this clone: This CDR3 is also generated by other DNA sequences in the sample. This sequence joins TRBV11-2 and TRBJ2-3; D gene ambiguous. CDR3 length: 12 amino acids. V lost 4 bases and J lost 0, with 2 bases in between. Germline V gene lookup returns CDR1 SGHAT and CDR2 FQNNGV. As DNA, the CDR3 is TGTGCCAGCAGCTCTAGCACAGATACGCAGTATTTT. It encodes CASSSSTDTQYF.

The sample holds one count of this clone. The chain has TRBV7-2 and TRBJ2-7; 9 bases are shared with TRBD2. V dropped 6 bases and J dropped 4; count of bases not matched to a gene: 19. The CDR3 loop spans 18 amino acids. The V gene's germline CDR1 is SGHTA and CDR2 FQGNSA. The CDR3, as DNA: TGTGCCAGCAGTTACCCGCTGGCGGGGGGGCCGAATCCGTACGAGCAGTACTTC. It encodes CASSYPLAGGPNPYEQYF.

This rearrangement joins TRBV7-2 to TRBJ1-4; TRBD1 matches at 7 bases. With 1 base clipped from V and 5 bases from J, the junction kept 10 bases outside the gene matches. The length of the CDR3 is 17 residues. CDR1 is SGHTA, CDR2 FQGNSA, per germline. The DNA of the CDR3 is TGTGCCAGCAGCTTAGGAAGGGGGCGTTTGAGGAATGAAAAACTGTTTTTT. It yields the protein CASSLGRGRLRNEKLFF.

This chain links TRBV6-5 with TRBJ1-1; possibly TRBD1 for D (5 bases). The CDR3 contains 15 residues. With 7 bases removed from V and 0 bases from J, the gap between germline ends came to 15 bases. CDR1 and CDR2 from the germline V gene are MNHEY and SVGAGI. In DNA form, the CDR3 reads TGTGCCAGCACCCCGCACAGGTCCTTGAACACTGAAGCTTTCTTT. Translating gives CASTPHRSLNTEAFF.

A single count supports this clone. The chain combines TRBV7-9 with TRBJ1-1; D remains ambiguous. Germline CDR1 and CDR2: SEHNR and FQNEAQ (reference sequence). The V end lost 1 base, the J end lost 2 bases, and 14 bases lay between the germline ends. This CDR3 spans 16 amino acids. This CDR3 reads CASSLGQRDFNTEAFF. The DNA for the CDR3 is TGTGCCAGCAGCTTAGGGCAGAGAGACTTTAACACTGAAGCTTTCTTT.

The chain joins TRBV3-1 (or the pseudogene TRBV3-2) to TRBJ1-6; no clear D. With 1 base removed from V and 0 bases from J, the gap between germline ends came to 7 bases. CDR1 is LGHDT, CDR2 YNNKEL, per germline (reference sequence). The CDR3 is 16 residues long. Written as DNA, the CDR3 is TGTGCCAGCAGCCAAGCCATGAGCTCCTATAATTCACCCCTCCACTTT. Translation gives CASSQAMSSYNSPLHF.

The CDR3 DNA follows: TGCGCCAGCAGCCAAGATCGTAGCGTGAACACTGAAGCTTTCTTT. It encodes CASSQDRSVNTEAFF. The chain joins TRBV4-3 to TRBJ1-1, with D uncertain. The V gene's germline CDR1 is LGHNA and CDR2 YSLEER. Trimming left V 0 bases short and J 0 bases short, with 8 bases between. The CDR3 loop spans 15 amino acids.